This paragraph covers one T cell receptor beta chain sequence. Its antigen is still unknown. Each sample yielded at least 6 million isolated PBMCs. V was trimmed by 4 bases and J by 0 bases, leaving 12 bases between them. The CDR3 is made up of 15 amino acids. Germline CDR1 SGHDN, CDR2 FVKESK. The sample originates from a study of blood T cells in healthy people across ages. Study results and limitations: Diversity of TCR beta per million T cells declined in a roughly linear way with age. More naive CD4+ cells and higher diversity were found in long-lived than in aged donors.

With a J-beta primer mix and a sample-barcoded 5' primer, a second PCR ran about 6 to 11 cycles. A minimum of 2.5 million CDR3-containing paired-end reads was obtained for each sample. Using its own MiXCR run on the 5' RACE reads, TCRdb lists one record per CDR3 protein. This sample has about 1,800,000 distinct CDR3 sequences, with over 25% found just once. Material: blood. The chain recombines TRBV14 with TRBJ1-1; D is uncertain. This TCR was recovered from a woman in her twenties or thirties in good health. CDR3 DNA: TGTGCCAGCAGCCCGATACATCTAGTGAACACTGAAGCTTTCTTT. This translates into CASSPIHLVNTEAFF. The whole variable domain, remainder taken from reference TRBV14 and TRBJ1-1, is EAGVTQFPSHSVIEKGQTVTLRCDPISGHDNLYWYRRVMGKEIKFLLHFVKESKQDESGMPNNRFLAERTGGTYSTLKVQPAELEDSGVYFCASSPIHLVNTEAFFGQGTRLTVV.